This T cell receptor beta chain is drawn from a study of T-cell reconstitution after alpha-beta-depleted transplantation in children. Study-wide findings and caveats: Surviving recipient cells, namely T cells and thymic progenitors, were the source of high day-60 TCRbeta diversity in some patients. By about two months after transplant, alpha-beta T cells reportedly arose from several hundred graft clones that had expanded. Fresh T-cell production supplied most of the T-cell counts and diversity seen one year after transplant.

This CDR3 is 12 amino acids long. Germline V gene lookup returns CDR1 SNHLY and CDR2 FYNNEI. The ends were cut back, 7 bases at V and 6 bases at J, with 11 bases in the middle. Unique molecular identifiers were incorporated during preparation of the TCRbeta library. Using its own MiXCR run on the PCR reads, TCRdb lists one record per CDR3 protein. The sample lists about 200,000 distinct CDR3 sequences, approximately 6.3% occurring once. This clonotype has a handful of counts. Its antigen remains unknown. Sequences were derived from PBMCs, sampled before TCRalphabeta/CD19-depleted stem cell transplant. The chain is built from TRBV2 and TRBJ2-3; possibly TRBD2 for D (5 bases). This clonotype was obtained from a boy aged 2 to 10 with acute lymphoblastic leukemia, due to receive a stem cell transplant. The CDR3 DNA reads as TGTGCCAGCAACGGGGTAGGCGATACGCAGTATTTT. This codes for CASNGVGDTQYF.